A selection of T cell receptor beta chains follows, all from one sample in a study of control samples from healthy donors and cancer patients. Method: immunoSEQ multiplex PCR; TCRdb's copy keeps in-frame clones and lacks some. The sample holds around 23,000 clones; around 85% are singletons and the top ten take roughly 40%. What was sequenced was PBMCs. These receptors originate from a man aged 55 to 70 with head and neck cancer. CDR3s include the opening cysteine and the closing phenylalanine or tryptophan. D genes are given only for firm matches. Part of the rows lack a size; the others show once, few, many or a class for expanded clones.

few	TRBV6-5	TRBJ1-2	-	CASSYSWRGGDYGYTF	TGTGCCAGCAGTTACTCGTGGAGGGGCGGTGACTATGGCTACACCTTC
once	TRBV27	TRBJ1-2	-	CASSLSVAGRDYRYTF	TGTGCCAGCAGTTTATCGGTCGCCGGTCGGGACTATCGCTACACCTTC
-	TRBV5-6	TRBJ1-3	-	CASSLLTQQTRSGNTIYF	TGTGCCAGCAGCTTGCTTACCCAACAGACCCGCTCTGGAAACACCATATATTTT
-	TRBV6-5	TRBJ1-1	-	CASSPGPHTNTEAFF	TGTGCCAGCAGCCCGGGTCCACACACGAACACTGAAGCTTTCTTT
-	TRBV5-1	TRBJ1-2	-	CASSLGQGKLGYTF	TGCGCCAGCAGCTTGGGGCAGGGGAAACTCGGCTACACCTTC
-	TRBV18	TRBJ1-2	-	CASSPQAEYGYTF	TGTGCCAGCTCACCTCAGGCGGAGTATGGCTACACCTTC
-	TRBV10-3	TRBJ2-1	TRBD2	CAISATRAGGEEQFF	TGTGCCATCAGCGCCACTAGGGCGGGAGGGGAGGAGCAGTTCTTC
-	TRBV19	TRBJ1-1	-	CASSVQGSDTEAFF	TGTGCCAGTAGTGTACAGGGCAGCGACACTGAAGCTTTCTTT
-	TRBV4-2	TRBJ1-1	-	CASSQALLLNTEAFF	TGTGCCAGCAGCCAAGCACTACTACTGAACACTGAAGCTTTCTTT
few	TRBV5-1	TRBJ2-1	TRBD2	CASSLPAGNEQFF	TGCGCCAGCAGCTTACCAGCGGGGAATGAGCAGTTCTTC
-	TRBV10-3	TRBJ2-5	-	CAISDAGGPGETQYF	TGTGCCATCAGTGATGCCGGAGGGCCAGGAGAGACCCAGTACTTC
-	TRBV11-2	TRBJ1-3	-	CASSLAGLGNTIYF	TGTGCCAGCAGCTTAGCGGGGCTGGGAAACACCATATATTTT
few	TRBV9	TRBJ1-4	-	CASSGDAATNEKLFF	TGTGCCAGCAGCGGTGACGCTGCAACTAATGAAAAACTGTTTTTT
-	TRBV4-1	TRBJ1-3	TRBD1	CASRPRYRDRGDTIYF	TGCGCCAGCAGGCCTCGTTACCGGGACAGGGGGGACACCATATATTTT
-	TRBV5-6	TRBJ1-1	-	CASSLERGLLATEAFF	TGTGCCAGCAGCTTGGAAAGGGGCCTCTTAGCCACTGAAGCTTTCTTT
-	TRBV6-5	TRBJ2-3	-	CASSADTQYF	TGTGCCAGCAGCGCAGATACGCAGTATTTT
once	TRBV7-8	TRBJ2-1	-	CASSSLTRVEQFF	TGTGCCAGCAGCTCCCTCACACGGGTTGAGCAGTTCTTC
-	TRBV7-3	TRBJ1-1	TRBD1	CASSSPLQGKLPEAFF	TGTGCCAGCAGCTCCCCCCTACAGGGGAAGTTGCCTGAAGCTTTCTTT
-	TRBV3-1/TRBV3-2	TRBJ2-1	TRBD2	CASSQAGLAGGGQFF	TGTGCCAGCAGCCAAGCCGGGCTAGCGGGGGGTGGGCAGTTCTTC
-	TRBV7-2	TRBJ2-3	-	CASSPGGGPTDTQYF	TGTGCCAGCAGCCCAGGGGGGGGACCCACAGATACGCAGTATTTT
-	TRBV27	TRBJ1-3	-	CASSPLGGHTIYF	TGTGCCAGCAGTCCCCTCGGGGGGCACACCATATATTTT
-	TRBV19	TRBJ2-7	TRBD1	CASNSGTGNSNEQYF	TGTGCCAGTAACTCAGGGACAGGGAATAGTAACGAGCAGTACTTC
-	TRBV11-2	TRBJ2-2	-	CASSLVTDPNTGELFF	TGTGCCAGCAGCTTAGTGACAGATCCTAACACCGGGGAGCTGTTTTTT
-	TRBV7-9	TRBJ1-1	-	CASSLDHRAAFF	TGTGCCAGCAGCTTAGACCACAGGGCAGCTTTCTTT
-	TRBV6-5	TRBJ2-2	-	CASSYSTGELFF	TGTGCCAGCAGTTACAGCACCGGGGAGCTGTTTTTT
-	TRBV14	TRBJ1-1	-	CASSQGPWGGLDTEAFF	TGTGCCAGCAGCCAAGGCCCCTGGGGGGGGCTGGACACTGAAGCTTTCTTT
-	TRBV7-9	TRBJ1-3	TRBD1	CASSLQGATGNTIYF	TGTGCCAGCAGCTTACAGGGGGCGACGGGAAACACCATATATTTT
-	TRBV5-1	TRBJ1-6	-	CASSLAQSGSPLHF	TGCGCCAGCAGCTTGGCACAGTCGGGATCACCCCTCCACTTT
-	TRBV5-1	TRBJ1-2	-	CASTPGGGYGYTF	TGCGCCAGCACCCCCGGGGGGGGCTATGGCTACACCTTC
-	TRBV10-3	TRBJ2-5	TRBD1	CAISGQGKETQYF	TGTGCCATCAGCGGACAGGGAAAAGAGACCCAGTACTTC
-	TRBV10-3	TRBJ2-1	TRBD1	CAIKPGQGYNEQFF	TGTGCCATCAAACCGGGACAGGGGTACAATGAGCAGTTCTTC
-	TRBV28	TRBJ2-1	-	CASRLPQGEQFF	TGTGCCAGCAGGTTGCCCCAGGGTGAGCAGTTCTTC
-	TRBV7-3	TRBJ2-2	TRBD2	CASSLTSGVSTGELFF	TGTGCCAGCAGCTTGACTAGCGGAGTGTCCACCGGGGAGCTGTTTTTT
few	TRBV15	TRBJ1-5	TRBD1	CATSGDRESQPQHF	TGTGCCACCAGCGGGGACAGGGAAAGTCAGCCCCAGCATTTT
-	TRBV12-3/TRBV12-4	TRBJ2-5	-	CASTNDQETQYF	TGTGCCAGCACCAACGACCAGGAGACCCAGTACTTC
-	TRBV5-1	TRBJ2-2	-	CASSLIVNTGELFF	TGCGCCAGCAGCTTGATAGTAAACACCGGGGAGCTGTTTTTT
-	TRBV19	TRBJ1-2	-	CASRGGGAAGDYGYTF	TGTGCCAGTAGAGGAGGGGGGGCCGCCGGGGACTATGGCTACACCTTC
-	TRBV6-5	TRBJ1-2	-	CASSSWGYGYTF	TGTGCCAGCAGTTCTTGGGGGTATGGCTACACCTTC
-	TRBV3-1/TRBV3-2	TRBJ2-7	-	CASSRLSYEQYF	TGTGCCAGCAGCCGCCTCTCCTACGAGCAGTACTTC
-	TRBV5-1	TRBJ1-3	-	CASSLGWGSGNTIYF	TGCGCCAGCAGCTTGGGCTGGGGGTCTGGAAACACCATATATTTT
-	TRBV12-3/TRBV12-4	TRBJ1-1	-	CASSLSRREAFF	TGTGCCAGCAGTTTATCGAGGAGAGAAGCTTTCTTT
-	TRBV5-6	TRBJ2-7	TRBD1	CASSSGQSYEQYF	TGTGCCAGCAGCTCGGGACAGTCCTACGAGCAGTACTTC
-	TRBV15	TRBJ1-5	-	CATSRDDQPQHF	TGTGCCACCAGCAGAGACGATCAGCCCCAGCATTTT
-	TRBV5-1	TRBJ2-1	-	CASSLGPDTYNEQFF	TGCGCCAGCAGCTTGGGTCCGGATACCTACAATGAGCAGTTCTTC
-	TRBV13	TRBJ2-2	TRBD2	CASKRGTGELFF	TGTGCCAGCAAGCGGGGGACCGGGGAGCTGTTTTTT
-	TRBV5-6	TRBJ2-3	-	CASSRGAVQEFVVSEYF	TGTGCCAGCAGCCGGGGGGCGGTTCAGGAGTTCGTAGTCTCGGAGTATTTT
-	TRBV19	TRBJ1-5	TRBD1	CASSIGGRGQPQHF	TGTGCCAGTAGTATTGGCGGCAGGGGGCAGCCCCAGCATTTT
-	TRBV30	TRBJ1-1	-	CAWSAAPALNTEAFF	TGTGCCTGGAGTGCCGCCCCAGCCCTGAACACTGAAGCTTTCTTT
-	TRBV5-4	TRBJ2-1	-	CASSLGGTSYNEQFF	TGTGCCAGCAGCTTGGGAGGGACGAGCTACAATGAGCAGTTCTTC
-	TRBV28	TRBJ1-2	-	CASSSGYGYTF	TGTGCCAGCAGTTCCGGCTATGGCTACACCTTC
-	TRBV2	TRBJ2-1	TRBD1	CASSYRGASYNEQFF	TGTGCCAGCAGTTACAGGGGCGCCTCCTACAATGAGCAGTTCTTC
-	TRBV6-5	TRBJ2-1	-	CASSRGLINEQFF	TGTGCCAGCAGTAGGGGACTTATTAATGAGCAGTTCTTC
-	TRBV3-1/TRBV3-2	TRBJ2-5	TRBD2	CASSQREETQYF	TGTGCCAGCAGTCAGCGGGAGGAGACCCAGTACTTC